The present entry profiles one TCR beta chain with its context. This clonotype was seen a handful of times. Its antigen specificity is not known. No base-level quality is on record; no much larger clone is a single base apart. This record comes from a study of early T cells in non-severe SARS-CoV-2 infection (TCRdb year 2021). At the level of the whole study: Because TCR sequencing was done on bulk RNA from unsorted whole blood, the alpha and beta chains could not be paired.

Libraries were built with 5' RACE. The sample was run on a NextSeq 500. To correct for sequencing error and PCR bias, the TCR library protocol tagged individual cDNA molecules with unique molecular identifiers. Sequencing covered both TCR alpha and beta chains, and within each sample the abundances of alpha and beta sequences were tightly co-correlated. The study's processing was this. V gene, J gene and CDR3 annotation of TCR sequences was performed with Decombinator V4. TCRs were defined as expanded if a significant change between any two time points was detected under a Poisson model with p below 0.0001. TCR abundances were normalised to the total number of TCRs sequenced per sample and expressed as counts per million. MAIT TCRs were defined by TRAV1-2 paired with TRAJ12, TRAJ20 or TRAJ33, and iNKT TCRs by TRAV10 paired with TRAJ18. VDJdb, accessed on 1 November 2021, was searched for TCRs annotated for CMV, EBV and SARS-CoV-2, and TCRs annotated for more than one antigen were excluded. In TCRdb, the public reads were trimmed at Q25 with fastp and aligned with MiXCR, with productive beta chains retained. CDR3 protein sequences are deduplicated, and each keeps its most common genes and DNA. The V and J calls follow TCRdb's processing rather than the paper's. The sample includes about 66,000 distinct CDR3 sequences, with 9.1% observed a single time. The top ten clones comprise 3.2% of the sample.

Overall study outcomes, separate from this receptor: VDJdb matching was skewed toward anti-spike CD8 responses and likely underestimated virus-specific expansions, missing private and CD4 specificities.

The study was a case-control design nested within a healthcare worker cohort in London, UK, with weekly nasopharyngeal swab PCR tests and blood sampling. Healthcare workers were recruited between 23 and 31 March 2020, during the week of the UK lockdown, and were followed weekly for up to roughly 15 weeks. Here V drops 4 bases and J drops 9 bases, and the junction holds 4 bases not matched to any gene. The CDR3 covers 12 residues, taking in both the cysteine and the phenylalanine. CDR3 DNA only is kept here, 36 bases in frame from base 1. The germline V gene gives CDR1 as SGHRS and CDR2 as YFSETQ. This receptor was identified in an adult who was a healthcare worker with PCR-confirmed SARS-CoV-2 infection or an uninfected control (not recorded which). The sample taken for sequencing was whole blood. The rearrangement joined TRBV5-1 to TRBJ2-1, with TRBD2 identical over 7 junction bases. This receptor has the CDR3 CASSELAGEQFF. The sequence in DNA is TGCGCCAGCAGCGAATTAGCGGGTGAGCAGTTCTTC.